Listed below are T cell receptor beta chains from one sample, sequenced in a study of CD8 T cells in Susac syndrome. TCRdb processed the immunoSEQ multiplex PCR reads anew with MiXCR; each CDR3 protein has one entry. Here the sample spans 75,000 to 95,000 distinct CDR3 sequences, about 95% being singletons. What was sequenced was CD8+ T cells from PBMCs. Receptor source: a human donor with Susac syndrome. The CDR3 runs from the conserved cysteine through the conserved F or W. The D gene is left open where the match is weak. The size entry is marked missing in some rows and otherwise reads once, few, many or a size class.

V: TRBV20-1
J: TRBJ1-5
size: NA
D: TRBD1
CDR3: CSAQTHRGDQPQHF
DNA: TGCAGTGCTCAAACGCACAGGGGCGATCAGCCCCAGCATTTT

V: TRBV9
J: TRBJ2-3
size: NA
D: NA
CDR3: CASSVVGRRTDTQYF
DNA: TGTGCCAGCAGCGTAGTGGGACGGCGCACAGATACGCAGTATTTT

V: TRBV3-1
J: TRBJ1-2
size: NA
D: NA
CDR3: CASSPDSQNYGYTF
DNA: TGTGCCAGTTCGCCGGACAGCCAAAACTATGGCTACACCTTC

V: TRBV23-1
J: TRBJ2-3
size: NA
D: TRBD1
CDR3: CASSIRDSATDTQYF
DNA: TGCGCCAGCTCCATCCGGGACAGCGCCACAGATACGCAGTATTTT

V: TRBV20-1
J: TRBJ2-3
size: NA
D: TRBD2
CDR3: CSARAIAGGPLADTQYF
DNA: TGCAGTGCTAGGGCCATAGCGGGGGGGCCGTTGGCAGATACGCAGTATTTT

V: TRBV20-1
J: TRBJ1-5
size: NA
D: TRBD1
CDR3: CSAPGTGGSEPQHF
DNA: TGCAGTGCCCCCGGGACAGGGGGCTCGGAGCCCCAGCATTTT

V: TRBV4-3
J: TRBJ1-6
size: NA
D: NA
CDR3: CASSRKTGGGTPLHF
DNA: TGCGCCAGCAGCCGAAAGACCGGTGGTGGGACACCCCTCCACTTT

V: TRBV28
J: TRBJ2-5
size: NA
D: TRBD2
CDR3: CASSLGGVETQYF
DNA: TGTGCCAGCAGTTTGGGAGGGGTGGAGACCCAGTACTTC

V: TRBV9
J: TRBJ2-5
size: NA
D: TRBD2
CDR3: CASSVGTSGGSQETQYF
DNA: TGTGCCAGCAGCGTTGGGACTAGCGGGGGGTCCCAAGAGACCCAGTACTTC

V: TRBV7-2
J: TRBJ2-3
size: NA
D: TRBD2
CDR3: CASVLRSGVGDTQYF
DNA: TGTGCCTCGGTTTTGAGGAGCGGGGTTGGGGATACGCAGTATTTT

V: TRBV12-3/TRBV12-4
J: TRBJ2-7
size: NA
D: NA
CDR3: CASSSGSRLYF
DNA: TGTGCCAGCAGTTCGGGGTCGAGATTGTACTTC

V: TRBV21-1
J: TRBJ1-4
size: NA
D: NA
CDR3: CASSKGLKQGADEKLFF
DNA: TGTGCCAGCAGCAAAGGTTTGAAACAGGGGGCGGATGAAAAACTGTTTTTT

V: TRBV28
J: TRBJ1-6
size: NA
D: NA
CDR3: CASNGSPGTYARLF
DNA: TGTGCCAGCAACGGAAGTCCCGGGACCTATGCAAGGCTCTTT

V: TRBV20-1
J: TRBJ1-1
size: NA
D: NA
CDR3: CSARVDKPEAFF
DNA: TGCAGTGCTAGAGTTGATAAGCCTGAAGCTTTCTTT

V: TRBV10-3
J: TRBJ1-4
size: NA
D: NA
CDR3: CAISEGRKNEKLFF
DNA: TGTGCCATCAGTGAGGGCAGGAAGAATGAAAAACTGTTTTTT

V: TRBV15
J: TRBJ1-2
size: NA
D: NA
CDR3: CATSVVNYGYTF
DNA: TGTGCCACCTCCGTAGTTAACTATGGCTACACCTTC

V: TRBV20-1
J: TRBJ1-5
size: NA
D: TRBD1
CDR3: CSARDRNRGPRNQPQHF
DNA: TGCAGTGCTAGAGATAGAAACAGGGGGCCGCGGAATCAGCCCCAGCATTTT

V: TRBV4-3
J: TRBJ2-7
size: once
D: NA
CDR3: CASSQENAKEFDEQYF
DNA: TGCGCCAGCAGCCAAGAAAATGCAAAAGAGTTCGACGAGCAGTACTTC

V: TRBV20-1
J: TRBJ1-1
size: NA
D: NA
CDR3: CSARRQTSPEAFF
DNA: TGCAGTGCTAGACGCCAGACCTCTCCTGAAGCTTTCTTT

V: TRBV30
J: TRBJ2-2
size: NA
D: NA
CDR3: CAWSNTGELFF
DNA: TGTGCCTGGAGTAACACCGGGGAGCTGTTTTTT

V: TRBV11-2
J: TRBJ2-5
size: NA
D: NA
CDR3: CASSLVVGETQYF
DNA: TGTGCCAGCAGCTTAGTAGTAGGGGAGACCCAGTACTTC

V: TRBV13
J: TRBJ2-1
size: NA
D: NA
CDR3: CASSPSGNEQFF
DNA: TGTGCCAGCAGCCCGAGCGGGAATGAGCAGTTCTTC

V: TRBV20-1
J: TRBJ1-5
size: NA
D: NA
CDR3: CSARAGGNIYQPQHF
DNA: TGCAGTGCTAGAGCGGGGGGGAATATCTATCAGCCCCAGCATTTT

V: TRBV3-1
J: TRBJ2-5
size: NA
D: NA
CDR3: CASSQDGLGQETQYF
DNA: TGTGCCAGCAGCCAAGATGGGCTAGGCCAAGAGACCCAGTACTTC

V: TRBV25-1
J: TRBJ1-6
size: NA
D: NA
CDR3: CASSEFQGGNSPLHF
DNA: TGTGCCAGCAGTGAATTTCAGGGAGGCAATTCACCCCTCCACTTT

V: TRBV30
J: TRBJ2-6
size: NA
D: TRBD1
CDR3: CAWSRERTGRGANVLTF
DNA: TGTGCCTGGAGTCGAGAACGGACAGGACGGGGGGCCAACGTCCTGACTTTC

V: TRBV3-1
J: TRBJ2-5
size: NA
D: NA
CDR3: CASSQDGFGPQVTQYF
DNA: TGTGCCAGCAGCCAAGATGGTTTCGGACCGCAGGTGACCCAGTACTTC

V: TRBV4-3
J: TRBJ2-7
size: NA
D: NA
CDR3: CASSQDHHRAYEQYF
DNA: TGCGCCAGCAGCCAAGATCATCACCGAGCCTACGAGCAGTACTTC

V: TRBV25-1
J: TRBJ1-1
size: NA
D: NA
CDR3: CASTHNEWGRSNTGGTEAFF
DNA: TGTGCCAGCACCCATAACGAGTGGGGCAGGTCGAACACGGGGGGCACTGAAGCTTTCTTT

V: TRBV30
J: TRBJ1-5
size: NA
D: NA
CDR3: CAWSVDVNQPQHF
DNA: TGTGCCTGGAGTGTAGACGTGAATCAGCCCCAGCATTTT

V: TRBV7-2
J: TRBJ1-6
size: NA
D: TRBD1
CDR3: CASSRDRGNSPLHF
DNA: TGTGCCAGCAGTCGGGACAGAGGAAATTCACCCCTCCACTTT

V: TRBV5-1
J: TRBJ1-5
size: NA
D: NA
CDR3: CASSLNDGQPQHF
DNA: TGCGCCAGCAGCTTGAATGACGGTCAGCCCCAGCATTTT

V: TRBV30
J: TRBJ1-2
size: NA
D: NA
CDR3: CCLNGYTF
DNA: TGTTGTCTTAATGGCTACACCTTC

V: TRBV6-5
J: TRBJ1-1
size: NA
D: NA
CDR3: CASSFGGLVNTEAFF
DNA: TGTGCCAGCAGTTTCGGGGGTTTGGTGAACACTGAAGCTTTCTTT

V: TRBV30
J: TRBJ1-2
size: NA
D: TRBD1
CDR3: CAWTYRGGYGYTF
DNA: TGTGCCTGGACATACAGGGGCGGCTATGGCTACACCTTC

V: TRBV4-1
J: TRBJ2-6
size: NA
D: TRBD2
CDR3: CASSQERASGGSSGANVLTF
DNA: TGCGCCAGCAGCCAAGAAAGGGCTAGCGGGGGTAGCTCTGGGGCCAACGTCCTGACTTTC